This TCR beta chain was identified during a study of identical twins. Study-wide findings and caveats: Cross-sectional statistics, not tracking of the same donors, supported the conclusions. Out-of-frame alpha sequences shared by twins were enriched for low generation probability. Clonotypes of the beta chain that were abundant in cord blood carried fewer insertions (memory repertoires showed none).

TCRdb used MiXCR to reprocess the 5' RACE reads, holding one entry per CDR3 protein. The repertoire holds about 550,000 distinct CDR3 sequences, with about 20% as singletons. Concerning this clonotype itself: Its matching antigen is unknown.

These same data were also listed under a study on yellow fever vaccine responses in identical twins.

The sequencing sample was made of CD4+ T cells sorted from blood. This clonotype was sampled from a woman aged 18-35 years in good health.

The chain's CDR3 is CASSPQLQTNTGELFF. For the CDR3, the DNA is TGTGCCAGCAGCCCCCAACTGCAAACGAACACCGGGGAGCTGTTTTTT. The rearrangement joins TRBV11-2 to TRBJ2-2; D ambiguous. V was clipped by 5 bases and J by 0 bases, with 13 bases between them. CDR3 length equals 16 residues. CDR1 and CDR2 (germline): SGHAT, FQNNGV.